The 9 T cell receptor beta chains presented below share a single source sample, sequenced in a study of Graves' ophthalmopathy and Graves' hyperthyroidism listed by TCRdb under 2018. Sequenced on an Illumina HiSeq 2000. For repertoire sequencing, TCR beta CDR3 regions were amplified from RNA transcripts. A first-round RT-PCR used HTBI primers with the Qiagen OneStep RT-PCR kit, followed by a second-round multiplex PCR, size selection and purification. TCRdb itself trimmed the public reads at Q25 with fastp, ran MiXCR and retained productive beta chains. When rows share a CDR3 protein, they turn into one entry using the most common DNA and genes. The sample table shows almost 40,000 distinct CDR3 sequences, and around half are seen once. Jointly, the top ten make up 26% of the sample. Material for sequencing was peripheral blood. The receptors were sampled from an adult woman with stable Graves' hyperthyroidism.

The chain uses TRBV7-9 and TRBJ2-7; a weak D match, TRBD2 (5 bases). V dropped 1 base and J dropped 1 base, with 14 bases sitting between them. CDR3 length: 16 residues. In germline, CDR1 is SEHNR, CDR2 FQNEAQ (reference sequence). The CDR3: CASSLESGKTSYEQYF. The DNA for the CDR3 is TGTGCCAGCAGCTTAGAATCCGGGAAAACGTCCTACGAGCAGTACTTC.

Ten or more counts support this clonotype. The V call is TRBV12-3 or TRBV12-4, the J call TRBJ1-1; D not certain. The CDR3 is 14 residues long. V gave up 6 bases and J gave up 1 base, with 12 bases separating them. The CDR3 DNA sequence: TGTGCCAGCAGAAAGGTCCTTGGGAACACTGAAGCTTTCTTT. Translation gives CASRKVLGNTEAFF.

This clonotype was detected only once. The chain recombines TRBV10-3 with TRBJ1-1, with D possibly TRBD1 on 6 matching bases. The CDR3 extends over 16 amino acids. The V gene's germline CDR1 is ENHRY and CDR2 SYGVKD. V lost 4 bases and J 6 bases, leaving 21 bases between the germline ends. This CDR3 is CAISAGRGARIAEAFF. CDR3 DNA: TGTGCCATCAGTGCCGGGAGGGGGGCCCGAATCGCTGAAGCTTTCTTT.

This clonotype was recorded a few times. The rearrangement joins TRBV7-9 to TRBJ1-2; D is undetermined. Germline CDR1 reads SEHNR; CDR2 reads FQNEAQ (reference sequence). V dropped 3 bases and J dropped 4 bases, with 9 bases sitting between them. The CDR3 loop spans 13 amino acids. CDR3 coding DNA: TGTGCCAGCAGCTTGTTCACGGGCTATGGCTACACCTTC. Amino acids: CASSLFTGYGYTF.

This clonotype was seen repeatedly, ten times or more. The chain uses TRBV27 and TRBJ2-7; D is ambiguous. Germline V gene sequence: CDR1 MNHEY, CDR2 SMNVEV (reference sequence). Trimming left V 6 bases short and J 0 bases short, with 21 bases between. The CDR3 totals 17 residues. CDR3 residues: CASSSGRKRLSSYEQYF. In DNA form, the CDR3 reads TGTGCCAGCAGCTCCGGACGGAAACGACTCAGCTCCTACGAGCAGTACTTC.

This clonotype is medium-sized. J is TRBJ2-7 and V is TRBV24-1, with a possible D match to TRBD2 (6 bases). V was cut by 4 bases and J by 7 bases, with 16 bases left in between. CDR1 is KGHDR, CDR2 SFDVKD, per germline. This CDR3 contains 14 residues. Here the CDR3 DNA reads TGTGCCACCAGTGAGAGCGGGTCGCCTAGGGAGCAGTACTTC. The encoded protein is CATSESGSPREQYF.

Note on this clonotype: No DNA is shown, since the ends of the CDR3 on it are uncertain; the CDR3 is the one TCRdb lists. The chain recombines TRBV5-6 with TRBJ2-5; TRBD1 is the table's D call and was not checked against the DNA. The CDR3 is 21 amino acids in total, end residues counted. CDR1 is SGHDT, CDR2 YYEEEE, per germline. The chain's CDR3 is CASSFYICSARGQGGSETQYF.

To note about this clonotype: No conserved phenylalanine or tryptophan ends this CDR3, so it is likely a read error. Because the CDR3's place on the DNA is in doubt, the DNA is left out and the CDR3 is given as listed by TCRdb. The chain uses TRBV29-1 and TRBJ2-5; TRBD1, the table's D call, lacks a check against the DNA. The CDR3 sequence runs 16 residues, both termini included. CDR1 and CDR2 from the germline V gene are SQVTM and ANQGSEA. CDR3: CSVAGGRDNYGYTFGS.

The chain recombines TRBV15 with TRBJ1-1, with D perhaps matching TRBD1 (6 bases). The ends were cut back, 11 bases at V and 7 bases at J, with 14 bases in the middle. The length of the CDR3 is 11 residues. CDR1 and CDR2 (germline): LNHNV, YYDKDF (reference sequence). CDR3 amino acids: CAPPGAGEAFF. The CDR3 nucleotides are TGTGCCCCACCGGGGGCGGGTGAAGCTTTCTTT.